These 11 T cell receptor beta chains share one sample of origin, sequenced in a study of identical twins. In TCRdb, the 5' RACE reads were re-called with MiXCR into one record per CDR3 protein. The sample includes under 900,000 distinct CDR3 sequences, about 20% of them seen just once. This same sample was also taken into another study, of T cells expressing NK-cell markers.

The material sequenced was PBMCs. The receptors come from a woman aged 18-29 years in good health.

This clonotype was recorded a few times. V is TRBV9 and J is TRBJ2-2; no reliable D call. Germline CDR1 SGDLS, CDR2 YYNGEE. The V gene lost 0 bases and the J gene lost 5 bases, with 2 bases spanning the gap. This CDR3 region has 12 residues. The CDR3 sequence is CASSVATGELFF. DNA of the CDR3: TGTGCCAGCAGCGTAGCAACCGGGGAGCTGTTTTTT.

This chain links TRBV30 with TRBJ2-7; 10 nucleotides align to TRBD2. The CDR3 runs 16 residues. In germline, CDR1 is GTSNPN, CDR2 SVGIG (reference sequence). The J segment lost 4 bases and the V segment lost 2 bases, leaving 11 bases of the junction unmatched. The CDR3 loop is CAWSSQRLAGLYEQYF. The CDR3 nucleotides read TGTGCCTGGAGTTCTCAACGACTAGCGGGTTTGTACGAGCAGTACTTC.

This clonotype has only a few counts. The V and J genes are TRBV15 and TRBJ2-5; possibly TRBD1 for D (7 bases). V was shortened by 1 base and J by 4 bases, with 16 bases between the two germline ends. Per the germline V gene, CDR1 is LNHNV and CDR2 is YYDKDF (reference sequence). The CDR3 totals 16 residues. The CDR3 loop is CATSRASSQGGETQYF. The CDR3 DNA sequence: TGTGCCACCAGCAGAGCGAGTTCCCAGGGGGGAGAGACCCAGTACTTC.

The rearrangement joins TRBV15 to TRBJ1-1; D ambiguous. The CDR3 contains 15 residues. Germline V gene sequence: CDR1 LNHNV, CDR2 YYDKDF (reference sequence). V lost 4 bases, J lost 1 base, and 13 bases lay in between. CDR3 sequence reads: CATSTFLEENTEAFF. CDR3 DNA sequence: TGTGCCACCAGCACCTTCCTAGAGGAGAACACTGAAGCTTTCTTT.

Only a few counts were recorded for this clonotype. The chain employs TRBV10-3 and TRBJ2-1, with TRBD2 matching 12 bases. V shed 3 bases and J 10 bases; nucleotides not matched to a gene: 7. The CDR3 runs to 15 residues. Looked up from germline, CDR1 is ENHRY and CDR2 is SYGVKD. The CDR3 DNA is TGTGCCATCAGTGATCCCGGACTAGCGGGAATCGAGCAGTTCTTC. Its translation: CAISDPGLAGIEQFF.

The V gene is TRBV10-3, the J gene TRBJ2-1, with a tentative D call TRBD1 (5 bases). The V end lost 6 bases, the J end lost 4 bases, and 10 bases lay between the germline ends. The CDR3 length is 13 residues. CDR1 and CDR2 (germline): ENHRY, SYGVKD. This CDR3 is CAISLTVYNEQFF. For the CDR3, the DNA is TGTGCCATCAGCTTGACAGTATACAATGAGCAGTTCTTC.

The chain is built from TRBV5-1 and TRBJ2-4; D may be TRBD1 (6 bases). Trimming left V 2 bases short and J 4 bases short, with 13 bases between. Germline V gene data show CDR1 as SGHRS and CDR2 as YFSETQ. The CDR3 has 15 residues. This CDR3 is CASSLNGQKKNIQYF. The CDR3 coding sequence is TGCGCCAGCAGCTTAAACGGACAGAAAAAAAACATTCAGTACTTC.

DNA for the CDR3: TGTGCCAGCAGTTTGGAGGGGGGGCAAGAGCAGTACTTC. Translating it yields CASSLEGGQEQYF. The chain recombines TRBV27 with TRBJ2-7; weak D call: TRBD2 (7 bases). CDR1 is MNHEY and CDR2 is SMNVEV in the germline V gene (reference sequence). The V gene lost 3 bases and the J gene lost 7 bases, with 13 bases spanning the gap. The CDR3 is 13 residues long.

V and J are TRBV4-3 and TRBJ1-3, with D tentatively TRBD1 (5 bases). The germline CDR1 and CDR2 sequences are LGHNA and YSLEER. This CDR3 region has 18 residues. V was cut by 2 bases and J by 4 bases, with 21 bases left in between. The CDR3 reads CASSQTYGGGMRGNTIYF. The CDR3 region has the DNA TGCGCCAGCAGCCAAACCTATGGCGGGGGAATGAGAGGAAACACCATATATTTT.

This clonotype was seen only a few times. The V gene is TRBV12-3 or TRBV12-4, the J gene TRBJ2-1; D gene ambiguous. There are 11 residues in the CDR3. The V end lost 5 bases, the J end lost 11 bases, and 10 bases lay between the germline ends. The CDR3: CASSPRGKQFF. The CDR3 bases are TGTGCCAGCAGTCCGCGCGGAAAGCAGTTCTTC.

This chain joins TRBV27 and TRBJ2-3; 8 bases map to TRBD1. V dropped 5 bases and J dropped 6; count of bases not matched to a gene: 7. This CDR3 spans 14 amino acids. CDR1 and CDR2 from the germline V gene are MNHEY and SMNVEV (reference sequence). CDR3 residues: CASSAGGAWDTQYF. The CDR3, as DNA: TGTGCCAGCAGTGCAGGGGGCGCATGGGATACGCAGTATTTT.